This record covers a single T cell receptor (beta chain). No antigen is known for it. Generated by immunoSEQ multiplex PCR, the TCRdb table keeps only in-frame clones and is missing some. Of roughly 96,000 clones in the sample, 75% to 90% were seen once. The CDR3 runs to 16 residues. V was cut by 4 bases and J by 3 bases, with 13 bases left in between. CDR1 and CDR2 (germline): LGHNA, YSLEER. These data originate in a study of T cell responses to AZD1222 COVID-19 vaccine. Study conclusions and caveats: Repertoire collection took place solely once the T cell response had peaked.

This sample comprised peripheral blood, obtained on day 0 of AZD1222 vaccination. The TCR comes from an adult in good health. The chain uses TRBV4-3 and TRBJ2-6, with D perhaps matching TRBD2 (5 bases). The DNA for the CDR3 is TGCGCCAGCAGCCTGGGATCGGGGAGTGGGGCCAACGTCCTGACTTTC. Translated: CASSLGSGSGANVLTF.